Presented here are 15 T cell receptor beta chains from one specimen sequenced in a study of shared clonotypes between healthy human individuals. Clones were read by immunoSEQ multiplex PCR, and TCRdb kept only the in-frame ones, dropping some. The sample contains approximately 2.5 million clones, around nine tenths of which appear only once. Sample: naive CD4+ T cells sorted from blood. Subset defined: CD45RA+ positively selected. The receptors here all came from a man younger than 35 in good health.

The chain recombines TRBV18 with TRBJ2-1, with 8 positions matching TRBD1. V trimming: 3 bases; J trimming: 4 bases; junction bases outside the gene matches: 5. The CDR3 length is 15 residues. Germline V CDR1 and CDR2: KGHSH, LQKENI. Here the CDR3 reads CASSPRQGAYNEQFF. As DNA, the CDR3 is TGTGCCAGCTCACCGAGGCAGGGGGCGTACAATGAGCAGTTCTTC.

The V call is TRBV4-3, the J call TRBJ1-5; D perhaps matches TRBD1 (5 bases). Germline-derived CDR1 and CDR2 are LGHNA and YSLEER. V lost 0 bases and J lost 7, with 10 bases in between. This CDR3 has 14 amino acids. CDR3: CASSQDPQVQPQHF. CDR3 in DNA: TGCGCCAGCAGCCAAGATCCACAGGTCCAGCCCCAGCATTTT.

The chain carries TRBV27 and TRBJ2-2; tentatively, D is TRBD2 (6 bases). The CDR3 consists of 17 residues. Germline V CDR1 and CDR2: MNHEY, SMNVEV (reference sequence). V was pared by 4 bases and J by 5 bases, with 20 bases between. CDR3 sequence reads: CASSSPSYREKTGELFF. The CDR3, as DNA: TGTGCCAGCAGTTCCCCCAGTTATCGGGAGAAGACCGGGGAGCTGTTTTTT.

The CDR3 DNA follows: TGTGCCAACCGGGGGACCTATAATTCACCCCTCCACTTT. This sequence encodes CANRGTYNSPLHF. The V gene is TRBV2, the J gene TRBJ1-6, with TRBD1 as a possible D gene (5 bases). CDR1 and CDR2 (germline): SNHLY, FYNNEI. The CDR3 is 13 amino acids. V was shortened by 10 bases and J by 2 bases, with 9 bases between the two germline ends. Full variable domain (missing parts from reference TRBV2 and TRBJ1-6): EPEVTQTPSHQVTQMGQEVILRCVPISNHLYFYWYRQILGQKVEFLVSFYNNEISEKSEIFDDQFSVERPDGSNFTLKIRSTKLEDSAMYFCANRGTYNSPLHFGNGTRLTVT.

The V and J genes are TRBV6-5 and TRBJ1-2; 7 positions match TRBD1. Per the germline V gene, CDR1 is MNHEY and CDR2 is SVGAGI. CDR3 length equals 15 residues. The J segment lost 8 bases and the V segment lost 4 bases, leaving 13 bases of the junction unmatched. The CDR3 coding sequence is TGTGCCAGCAGTTCCCCGGGACAGCGCGGTACGGGCTACACCTTC. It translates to CASSSPGQRGTGYTF.

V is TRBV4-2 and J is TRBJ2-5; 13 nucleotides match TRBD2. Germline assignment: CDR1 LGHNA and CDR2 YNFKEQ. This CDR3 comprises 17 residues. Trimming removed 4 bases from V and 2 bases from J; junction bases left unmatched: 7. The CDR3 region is CASSLRPGLAGQETQYF. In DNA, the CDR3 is TGTGCCAGCAGCCTTCGACCGGGACTAGCGGGACAAGAGACCCAGTACTTC.

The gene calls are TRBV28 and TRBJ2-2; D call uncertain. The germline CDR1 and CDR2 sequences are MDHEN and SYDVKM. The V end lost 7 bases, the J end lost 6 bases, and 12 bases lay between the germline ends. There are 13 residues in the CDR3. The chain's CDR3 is CASIQRRPGELFF. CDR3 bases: TGTGCCAGCATCCAGCGACGGCCCGGGGAGCTGTTTTTT.

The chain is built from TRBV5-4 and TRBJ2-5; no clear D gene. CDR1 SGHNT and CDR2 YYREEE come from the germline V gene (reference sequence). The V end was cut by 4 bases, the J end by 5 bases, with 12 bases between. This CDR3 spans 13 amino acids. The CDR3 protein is CASSPSAMETQYF. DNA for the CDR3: TGTGCCAGCAGCCCATCGGCCATGGAGACCCAGTACTTC.

The CDR3 sequence is CASSLDKPGTDSYNEQFF. The CDR3 DNA is TGTGCCAGCAGTCTAGATAAACCCGGGACCGACTCCTACAATGAGCAGTTCTTC. The chain has TRBV5-6 and TRBJ2-1; TRBD1 or TRBD2 may be the D gene (5 bases each). This CDR3 spans 18 amino acids. V lost 5 bases and J 0 bases, leaving 21 bases between the germline ends. Germline V gives CDR1 SGHDT, CDR2 YYEEEE.

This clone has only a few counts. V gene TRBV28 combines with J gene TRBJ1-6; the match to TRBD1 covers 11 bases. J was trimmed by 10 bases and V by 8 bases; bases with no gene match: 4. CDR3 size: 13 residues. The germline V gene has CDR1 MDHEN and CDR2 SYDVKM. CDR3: CASVGQGASPLHF. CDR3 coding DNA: TGTGCCAGCGTTGGACAGGGGGCATCACCCCTCCACTTT.

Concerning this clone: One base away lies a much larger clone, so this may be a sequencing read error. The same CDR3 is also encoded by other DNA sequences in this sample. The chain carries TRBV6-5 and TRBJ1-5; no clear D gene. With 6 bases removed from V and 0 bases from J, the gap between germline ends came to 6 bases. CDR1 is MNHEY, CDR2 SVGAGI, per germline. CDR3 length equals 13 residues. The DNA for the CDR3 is TGTGCCAGCAGCTTGAATAGCAATCAGCCCCAGCATTTT. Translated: CASSLNSNQPQHF.

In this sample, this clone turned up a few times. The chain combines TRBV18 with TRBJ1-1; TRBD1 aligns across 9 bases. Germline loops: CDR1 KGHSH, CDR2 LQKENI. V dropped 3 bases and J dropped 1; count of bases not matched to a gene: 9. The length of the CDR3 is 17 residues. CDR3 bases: TGTGCCAGCTCACCTAGTCCGCCGGGACAGGGGAACACTGAAGCTTTCTTT. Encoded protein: CASSPSPPGQGNTEAFF.

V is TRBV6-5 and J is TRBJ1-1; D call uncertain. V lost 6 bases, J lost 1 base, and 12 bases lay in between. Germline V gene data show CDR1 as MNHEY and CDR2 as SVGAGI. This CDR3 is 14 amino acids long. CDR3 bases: TGTGCCAGCAGGCACAGCGAATCGAACACTGAAGCTTTCTTT. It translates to CASRHSESNTEAFF.

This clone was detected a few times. As DNA, the CDR3 is TGTTCACTAGGGGGGAACGGCAATCAGCCCCAGCATTTT. This encodes CSLGGNGNQPQHF. The chain combines TRBV30 with TRBJ1-5; D possibly corresponds to TRBD1 (6 bases). This CDR3 is built from 13 residues. Germline V gives CDR1 GTSNPN, CDR2 SVGIG (reference sequence).

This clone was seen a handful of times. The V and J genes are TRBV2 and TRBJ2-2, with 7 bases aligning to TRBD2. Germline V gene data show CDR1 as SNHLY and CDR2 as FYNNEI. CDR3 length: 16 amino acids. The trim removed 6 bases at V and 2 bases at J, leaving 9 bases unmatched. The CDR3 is CASSLDLAANTGELFF. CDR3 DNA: TGTGCCAGCAGCCTGGATCTAGCGGCAAACACCGGGGAGCTGTTTTTT.